Listed below are T cell receptor beta chains from one sample, sequenced in a study of OX40 agonist ivuxolimab in advanced cancers. Method: immunoSEQ multiplex PCR; TCRdb's copy keeps in-frame clones and lacks some. This table has approximately 68,000 clones, about nine tenths appearing once. Material: CD4+ or CD8+ T cells sorted from blood, obtained in a trial of the OX40 agonist ivuxolimab. The source is an adult with an advanced solid tumor such as melanoma, head and neck, liver or kidney cancer. The CDR3 runs from the conserved cysteine through the conserved F or W. D genes are given only for firm matches. Clone size is given for some rows only: seen once, a few or many times, or a class if the clone is expanded.

d_call | clone_size | j_call | v_call | cdr3_aa | cdr3_nt
- | once | TRBJ2-2 | TRBV12-5 | CASVGAGELFF | TGTGCATCGGTGGGGGCCGGGGAGCTGTTTTTT
- | - | TRBJ2-5 | TRBV10-3 | CAIRASGGGETQYF | TGTGCCATCAGGGCTAGCGGAGGGGGAGAGACCCAGTACTTC
- | - | TRBJ2-7 | TRBV19 | CASRPSRDQPYEQYF | TGTGCCAGTAGACCATCCAGGGATCAGCCCTACGAGCAGTACTTC
TRBD2 | once | TRBJ2-3 | TRBV6-6 | CASSYITSGTDTQYF | TGTGCCAGCAGTTACATTACTAGCGGCACAGATACGCAGTATTTT
- | - | TRBJ2-5 | TRBV30 | CACNPRQETQYF | TGTGCCTGCAACCCCAGACAGGAGACCCAGTACTTC
- | - | TRBJ1-1 | TRBV30 | CAWSKPPDTMGAFF | TGTGCCTGGAGTAAACCCCCGGACACAATGGGGGCTTTCTTT
- | - | TRBJ1-5 | TRBV6-4 | CASSDGRDQPQHF | TGTGCCAGCAGTGACGGGCGAGATCAGCCCCAGCATTTT
TRBD1 | - | TRBJ2-7 | TRBV6-1 | CASHGDSNSYEQYF | TGTGCCAGCCACGGGGACAGTAACTCCTACGAGCAGTACTTC
- | - | TRBJ2-7 | TRBV5-1 | CASSFPHSSEQYF | TGCGCCAGCAGCTTCCCCCATTCGAGCGAGCAGTACTTC
TRBD2 | - | TRBJ2-2 | TRBV29-1 | CSARLAAGELFF | TGCAGCGCCAGACTAGCGGCCGGGGAGCTGTTTTTT
- | - | TRBJ1-5 | TRBV19 | CASSMGRRGEGQPQHF | TGTGCCAGTAGTATGGGTCGCCGAGGGGAGGGTCAGCCCCAGCATTTT
TRBD2 | - | TRBJ2-2 | TRBV18 | CASSPRGLAGVETGELFF | TGTGCCAGCTCACCGCGCGGACTAGCGGGAGTGGAAACCGGGGAGCTGTTTTTT
- | - | TRBJ2-1 | TRBV5-1 | CASREGYNEQFF | TGCGCCAGCCGCGAGGGTTACAATGAGCAGTTCTTC
- | - | TRBJ2-2 | TRBV11-2 | CASSLASNTGELFF | TGTGCCAGCAGCTTAGCTAGTAACACCGGGGAGCTGTTTTTT
- | - | TRBJ2-3 | TRBV7-3 | CASSLYTDTQYF | TGTGCCAGCAGCCTTTACACAGATACGCAGTATTTT
- | once | TRBJ1-2 | TRBV4-3 | CASSQDSARENYGYTF | TGCGCCAGCAGCCAAGATAGCGCCAGGGAAAACTATGGCTACACCTTC
- | once | TRBJ2-5 | TRBV4-1 | CASSPGRDGETQYF | TGCGCCAGCAGCCCGGGCCGCGACGGGGAGACCCAGTACTTC
- | - | TRBJ1-2 | TRBV28 | CASSLRALYGYTF | TGTGCCAGCAGTTTAAGAGCCCTCTATGGCTACACCTTC
- | once | TRBJ1-2 | TRBV6-5 | CASSYSEIFYGYTF | TGTGCCAGCAGTTACTCGGAAATCTTCTATGGCTACACCTTC
TRBD1 | - | TRBJ1-1 | TRBV19 | CASSIDSPGQGSGKTEAFF | TGTGCCAGTAGTATAGATTCCCCGGGACAGGGGAGCGGGAAGACTGAAGCTTTCTTT
TRBD1 | - | TRBJ1-6 | TRBV7-2 | CASSPRDRGYNSPLHF | TGTGCCAGCAGCCCCCGGGACAGGGGTTATAATTCACCCCTCCACTTT
- | - | TRBJ2-7 | TRBV11-1 | CASSLAGYEQYF | TGTGCCAGCAGCTTAGCGGGCTACGAGCAGTACTTC
- | - | TRBJ2-2 | TRBV5-1 | CASSLGAVTGELFF | TGCGCCAGCAGCTTGGGCGCGGTTACCGGGGAGCTGTTTTTT
- | - | TRBJ1-5 | TRBV19 | CASSFLQGNQPQHF | TGTGCCAGTAGTTTTCTGCAGGGCAATCAGCCCCAGCATTTT
TRBD1 | - | TRBJ1-2 | TRBV6-6 | CASSTVGTGGRGYTF | TGTGCCAGCAGTACAGTGGGGACAGGGGGACGGGGCTACACCTTC
- | few | TRBJ1-1 | TRBV28 | CASRPLVGRAHTEAFF | TGTGCCAGCAGACCCCTCGTTGGGAGGGCACACACTGAAGCTTTCTTT
- | - | TRBJ2-1 | TRBV21-1 | CASSKALGLAAVSYNEQFF | TGTGCCAGCAGCAAAGCGCTCGGGCTAGCGGCGGTCTCCTACAATGAGCAGTTCTTC
TRBD2 | - | TRBJ2-7 | TRBV30 | CAWSVLAGGPGEQYF | TGTGCCTGGAGTGTACTCGCGGGAGGGCCTGGCGAGCAGTACTTC
- | - | TRBJ1-4 | TRBV6-5 | CASSYTTRGSGEKLFF | TGTGCCAGCAGTTACACTACAAGGGGATCTGGTGAAAAACTGTTTTTT
- | - | TRBJ1-5 | TRBV7-2 | CASSLYSERNQPQHF | TGTGCCAGCAGCTTATACAGCGAGAGAAATCAGCCCCAGCATTTT
TRBD1 | - | TRBJ2-2 | TRBV7-2 | CASRTPGTGGTGELFF | TGTGCCAGCAGGACCCCCGGGACAGGGGGCACCGGGGAGCTGTTTTTT
- | - | TRBJ2-3 | TRBV7-2 | CASRTTQTRTQYF | TGTGCCAGCAGAACCACACAGACCAGGACGCAGTATTTT
- | once | TRBJ1-5 | TRBV6-5 | CASSGATDNQPQHF | TGTGCCAGCAGTGGGGCGACGGATAATCAGCCCCAGCATTTT
- | - | TRBJ1-1 | TRBV6-5 | CASSYSPGEAEAFF | TGTGCCAGCAGTTACTCGCCAGGGGAAGCTGAAGCTTTCTTT
- | - | TRBJ1-1 | TRBV5-6 | CASSWGYTEAFF | TGTGCCAGCAGCTGGGGATACACTGAAGCTTTCTTT
TRBD1 | - | TRBJ2-3 | TRBV6-6 | CASSRRDRVTDTQYF | TGTGCCAGCAGTCGCCGGGACAGGGTGACAGATACGCAGTATTTT
TRBD1 | - | TRBJ1-1 | TRBV28 | CASRPPGQGGFGTEAFF | TGTGCCAGCAGGCCGCCGGGACAGGGGGGGTTTGGGACTGAAGCTTTCTTT
- | - | TRBJ1-2 | TRBV11-3 | CASTSLLGWNYGYTF | TGTGCCAGCACCTCTCTCCTTGGGTGGAACTATGGCTACACCTTC
- | - | TRBJ2-5 | TRBV28 | CASTKGANQETQYF | TGTGCCAGCACCAAAGGGGCTAACCAAGAGACCCAGTACTTC
- | many | TRBJ1-1 | TRBV30 | CAWSVGGETKAFF | TGTGCCTGGAGTGTCGGGGGAGAGACAAAAGCTTTCTTT
TRBD1 | - | TRBJ1-5 | TRBV6-1 | CASRGTGSNQPQHF | TGTGCCAGCAGGGGGACAGGGAGCAATCAGCCCCAGCATTTT
- | - | TRBJ2-7 | TRBV7-9 | CASSLGQRAMSYEQYF | TGTGCCAGCAGCCTAGGACAGCGCGCTATGTCCTACGAGCAGTACTTC
TRBD1 | - | TRBJ1-3 | TRBV9 | CASSPTPGQGAGGNTIYF | TGTGCCAGCAGCCCCACCCCGGGACAGGGGGCCGGGGGAAACACCATATATTTT
- | - | TRBJ2-2 | TRBV5-1 | CASSWVGGQSNTGELFF | TGCGCCAGCAGTTGGGTAGGAGGACAGTCGAACACCGGGGAGCTGTTTTTT
- | medium-sized | TRBJ1-3 | TRBV30 | CAWSVLGAGNTIYF | TGTGCCTGGAGTGTATTAGGGGCTGGAAACACCATATATTTT
- | - | TRBJ1-2 | TRBV20-1 | CSASLDVGYTF | TGCAGTGCTAGTCTCGACGTGGGCTACACCTTC
- | - | TRBJ1-2 | TRBV28 | CASSTGSPGYTF | TGTGCCAGCAGTACCGGGTCCCCTGGCTACACCTTC
TRBD2 | - | TRBJ2-2 | TRBV28 | CASSRRLAVAGELFF | TGTGCCAGCAGTCGGAGACTAGCCGTGGCCGGGGAGCTGTTTTTT
- | - | TRBJ1-4 | TRBV6-4 | CASSRGPNEKLFF | TGTGCCAGCAGTCGTGGGCCTAATGAAAAACTGTTTTTT
- | - | TRBJ2-2 | TRBV11-3 | CASSHHDRFTGELFF | TGTGCCAGCAGCCACCATGACAGGTTTACCGGGGAGCTGTTTTTT
TRBD1 | - | TRBJ1-2 | TRBV19 | CASSMDRDRGYGYTF | TGTGCCAGTAGTATGGACCGGGACAGGGGGTATGGCTACACCTTC
- | once | TRBJ2-2 | TRBV5-5 | CASSSGDQTGELFF | TGTGCCAGCAGCTCAGGGGATCAGACCGGGGAGCTGTTTTTT
TRBD1 | - | TRBJ1-1 | TRBV9 | CASSVGTDRGGTEAFF | TGTGCCAGCAGCGTAGGGACAGACAGGGGTGGCACTGAAGCTTTCTTT